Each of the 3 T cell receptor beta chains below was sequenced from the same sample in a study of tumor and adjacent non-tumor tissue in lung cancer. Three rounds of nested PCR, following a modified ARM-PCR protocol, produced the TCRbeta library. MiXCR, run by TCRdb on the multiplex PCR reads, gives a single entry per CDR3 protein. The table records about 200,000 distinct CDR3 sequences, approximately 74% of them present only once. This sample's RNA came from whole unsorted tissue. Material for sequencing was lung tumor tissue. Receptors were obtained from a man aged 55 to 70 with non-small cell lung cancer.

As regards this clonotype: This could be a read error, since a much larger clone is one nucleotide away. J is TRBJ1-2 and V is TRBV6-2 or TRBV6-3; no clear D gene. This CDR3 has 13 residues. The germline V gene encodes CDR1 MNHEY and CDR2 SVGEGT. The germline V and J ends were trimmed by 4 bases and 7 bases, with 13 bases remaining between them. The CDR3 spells CASSFGESPGYTF. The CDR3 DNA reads TGTGCCAGCAGTTTTGGAGAGTCTCCTGGCTACACCTTC.

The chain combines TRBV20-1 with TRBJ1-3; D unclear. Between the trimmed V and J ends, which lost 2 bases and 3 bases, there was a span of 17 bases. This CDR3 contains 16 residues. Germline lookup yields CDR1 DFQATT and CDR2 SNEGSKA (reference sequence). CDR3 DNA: TGCAGTGCTAGAAAGGATACAGAGGGCTATGGAAACACCATATATTTT. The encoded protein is CSARKDTEGYGNTIYF.

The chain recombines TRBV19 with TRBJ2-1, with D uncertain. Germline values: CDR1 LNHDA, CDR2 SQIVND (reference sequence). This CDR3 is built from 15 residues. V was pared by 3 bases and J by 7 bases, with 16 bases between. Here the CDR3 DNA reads TGTGCCAGTAGTATCACGAGTGAGAGAGTTAATGAGCAGTTCTTC. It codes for CASSITSERVNEQFF.